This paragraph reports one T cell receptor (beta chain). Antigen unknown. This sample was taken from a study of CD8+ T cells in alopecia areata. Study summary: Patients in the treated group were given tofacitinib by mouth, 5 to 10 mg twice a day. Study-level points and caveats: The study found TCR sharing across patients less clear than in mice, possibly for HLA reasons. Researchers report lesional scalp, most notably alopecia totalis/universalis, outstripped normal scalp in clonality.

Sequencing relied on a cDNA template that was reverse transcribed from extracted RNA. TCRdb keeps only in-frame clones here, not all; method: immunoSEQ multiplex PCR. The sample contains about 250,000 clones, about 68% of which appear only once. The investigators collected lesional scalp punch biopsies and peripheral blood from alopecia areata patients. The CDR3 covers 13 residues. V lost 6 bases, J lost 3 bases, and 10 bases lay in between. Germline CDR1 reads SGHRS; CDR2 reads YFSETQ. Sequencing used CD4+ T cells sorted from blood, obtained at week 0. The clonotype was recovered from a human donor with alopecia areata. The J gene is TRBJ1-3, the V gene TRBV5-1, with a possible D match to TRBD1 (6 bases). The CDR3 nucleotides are TGCGCCAGCAAACAGGGAGGTGGAAACACCATATATTTT. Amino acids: CASKQGGGNTIYF.